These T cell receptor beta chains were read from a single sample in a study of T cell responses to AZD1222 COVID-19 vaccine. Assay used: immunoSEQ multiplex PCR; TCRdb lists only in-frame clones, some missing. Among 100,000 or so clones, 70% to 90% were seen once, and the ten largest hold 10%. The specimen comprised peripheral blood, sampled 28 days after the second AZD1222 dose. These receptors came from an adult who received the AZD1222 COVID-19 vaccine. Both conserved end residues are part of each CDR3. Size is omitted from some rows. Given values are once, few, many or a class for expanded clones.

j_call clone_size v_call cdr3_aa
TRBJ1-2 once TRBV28 CASSLRGGYGYTF
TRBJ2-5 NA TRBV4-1 CASSHGGGIEGTQYF
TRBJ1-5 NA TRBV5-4 CASSDGGDQPQHF
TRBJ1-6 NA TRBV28 CASSSVGESPLHF
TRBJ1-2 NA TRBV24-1 CATSAGVNWGYTF
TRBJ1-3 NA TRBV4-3 CASSLTGTGNTIYF
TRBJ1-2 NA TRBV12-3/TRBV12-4 CASSPDRRYGYTF
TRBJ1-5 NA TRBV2 CASSDRNQPQHF
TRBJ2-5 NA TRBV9 CASSVAVGSGETQYF
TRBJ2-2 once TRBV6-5 CASRYPGTGELFF
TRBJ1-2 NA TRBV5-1 CASSLGQRANYGYTF
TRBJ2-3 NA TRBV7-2 CASSLGYMSALQYF
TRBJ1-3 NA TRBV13 CASSVTTQGASGNTIYF
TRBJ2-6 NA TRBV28 CASEVAAGANVLTF
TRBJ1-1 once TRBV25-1 CASSEYRASRGNTEAFF
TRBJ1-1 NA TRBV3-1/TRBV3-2 CASSQTRGTSGTEAFF
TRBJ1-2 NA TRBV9 CASSAPDRGHYGYTF
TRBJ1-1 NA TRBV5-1 CASSLGPNTEAFF
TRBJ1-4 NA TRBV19 CASSQNRAGEKLFF
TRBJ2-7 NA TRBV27 CASRVLGVGAYEQYF
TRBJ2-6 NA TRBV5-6 CASSFTYRGLNSGANVLTF
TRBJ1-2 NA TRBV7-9 CASSLMGAANYGYTF
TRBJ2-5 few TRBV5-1 CASSYQETQYF
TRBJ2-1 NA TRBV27 CASSRILAGGPRGEQFF
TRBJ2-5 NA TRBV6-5 CASSHLQETQYF
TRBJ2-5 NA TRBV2 CASSRSQETQYF
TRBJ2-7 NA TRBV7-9 CASSLDGGTYEQYF
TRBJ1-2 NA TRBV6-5 CASSYREGGYGYTF
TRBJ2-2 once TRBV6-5 CASSAGQATGELFF
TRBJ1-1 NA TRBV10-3 CAISDGRGSNTEAFF
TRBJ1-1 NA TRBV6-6 CASSYTQGEAFF
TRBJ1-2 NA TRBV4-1 CASSQGAGAGGFIYGYTF
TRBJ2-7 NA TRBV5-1 CASATWGSYEQYF
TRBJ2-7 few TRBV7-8 CASSSLGLAFAYEQYF
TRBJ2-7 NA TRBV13 CASGIGGRADEQYF
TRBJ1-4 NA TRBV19 CASSIVGVPEKLFF
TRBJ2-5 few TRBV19 CASSIGGKETQYF
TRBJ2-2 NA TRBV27 CASSLIGSGELFF
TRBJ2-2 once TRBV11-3 CASSERESDTGELFF
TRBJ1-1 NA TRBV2 CASRDDNTEAFF